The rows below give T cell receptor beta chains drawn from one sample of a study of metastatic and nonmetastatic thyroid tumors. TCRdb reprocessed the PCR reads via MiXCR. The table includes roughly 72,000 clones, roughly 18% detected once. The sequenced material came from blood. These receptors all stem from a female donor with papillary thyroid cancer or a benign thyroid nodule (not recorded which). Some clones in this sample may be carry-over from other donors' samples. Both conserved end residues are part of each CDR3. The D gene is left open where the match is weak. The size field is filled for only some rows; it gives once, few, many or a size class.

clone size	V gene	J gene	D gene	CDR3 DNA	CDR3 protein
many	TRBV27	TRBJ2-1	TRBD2	TGTGCCAGCAGTTTCACCCTAGCGGGAGTGGCGGATGAGCAGTTCTTC	CASSFTLAGVADEQFF
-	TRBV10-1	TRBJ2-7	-	TGCGCCAGCAGTACAGGGATAAGGGATGATCAGTACTTC	CASSTGIRDDQYF
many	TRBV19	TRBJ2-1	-	TGTGCCAGTAGAGACACCCCCGGGGTAAATGAGCAGTTCTTC	CASRDTPGVNEQFF
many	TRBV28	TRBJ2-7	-	TGTGCCAGCAGTTCGGCCGGGGGCTACGAGCAGTACTTC	CASSSAGGYEQYF
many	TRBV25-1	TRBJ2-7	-	TGTGCCAGCAGTGAGACATTGAACTACGAGCAGTACTTC	CASSETLNYEQYF
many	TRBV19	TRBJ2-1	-	TGTGCCAGTAGTACACCATTGGGGGCGTCGAATGAGCAGTTCTTC	CASSTPLGASNEQFF
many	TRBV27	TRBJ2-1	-	TGTGCCAGCAGTTTTTACAATGAGCAGTTCTTC	CASSFYNEQFF
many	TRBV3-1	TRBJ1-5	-	TGTGCCAGCAGCTCGCGACAGACGAATCAGCCCCAGCATTTT	CASSSRQTNQPQHF
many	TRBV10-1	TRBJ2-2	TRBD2	TGCGCCAGCAGCCTTACCGGGGGGTCCGGGGAGCTGTTTTTT	CASSLTGGSGELFF
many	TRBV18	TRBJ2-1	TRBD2	TGTGCCAGCTCACCCGGGACTAGCGAATTCAATGAGCAGTTCTTC	CASSPGTSEFNEQFF
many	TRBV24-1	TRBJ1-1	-	TGTGCCACCAGAGCAGGGCCCTGGAACACTGAAGCTTTCTTT	CATRAGPWNTEAFF
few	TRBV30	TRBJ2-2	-	TGTGCCTGGAGTGTACTGCCAGGGAGGCTCACCGGGGAGCTGTTTTTT	CAWSVLPGRLTGELFF
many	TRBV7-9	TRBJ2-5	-	TGTGCCAGCAGCTTAGATGATTCGATTAGGGGAGAGACCCAGTACTTC	CASSLDDSIRGETQYF
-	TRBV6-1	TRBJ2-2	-	TGTGCCAGCAGTAGCCCCCATTGGCGGACCGGGGAGCTGTTTTTT	CASSSPHWRTGELFF
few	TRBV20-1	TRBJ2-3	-	TGCAGTGCCCTAAAGATACCTACCAACCCAGATACGCAGTATTTT	CSALKIPTNPDTQYF
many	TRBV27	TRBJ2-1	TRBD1	TGTGCCAGCAGTTCTGGACAGGGAAATGAGCAGTTCTTC	CASSSGQGNEQFF
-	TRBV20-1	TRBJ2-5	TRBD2	TGCAGTGCTCCCAGCGGGATCCGAGAGACCCAGTACTTC	CSAPSGIRETQYF
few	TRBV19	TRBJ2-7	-	TGTGCCAGTAGTATACAACAGGGCTCCTACGAGCAGTACTTC	CASSIQQGSYEQYF
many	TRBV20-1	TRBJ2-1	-	TGCAGTGCTAGAGGGCCCTGGCTAGCGAGCGTCAATGAGCAGTTCTTC	CSARGPWLASVNEQFF
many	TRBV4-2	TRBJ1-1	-	TGTGCCAGCAGCCAAGATGAGGTGGAGGGATCCATGAACACTGAAGCTTTCTTT	CASSQDEVEGSMNTEAFF
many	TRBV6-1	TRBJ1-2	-	TGTGCCAGCAGTGAACCGGTCGCCAACTATGGCTACACCTTC	CASSEPVANYGYTF
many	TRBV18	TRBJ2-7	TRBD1	TGTGCCAGCTCACCACGAGCCGGCTTCGGACAGGGCGGGTACGAGCAGTACTTC	CASSPRAGFGQGGYEQYF
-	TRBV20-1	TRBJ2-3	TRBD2	TGCAGTGCTAGTCTATGGCTAGCGGTAGCGACAGATACGCAGTATTTT	CSASLWLAVATDTQYF
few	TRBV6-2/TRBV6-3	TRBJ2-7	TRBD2	TGTGCCAGCAGAACCGGGACTAGGGGCGAGCAGTACTTC	CASRTGTRGEQYF
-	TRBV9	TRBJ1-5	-	TGTGCCAGCAGCGTTTCAGGGTTGGGTCAGCCCCAGCATTTT	CASSVSGLGQPQHF
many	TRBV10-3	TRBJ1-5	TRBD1	TGTGCCATCAGTGGGACAGGAGGCAATCAGCCCCAGCATTTT	CAISGTGGNQPQHF
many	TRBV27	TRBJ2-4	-	TGTGCCAGCACCACCTTTGCCACTTTAGCCAAAAACATTCAGTACTTC	CASTTFATLAKNIQYF
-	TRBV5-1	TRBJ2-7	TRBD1	TGCGCCAGCAGCACTCAGACCTCCGGGACAGGGGATCACGAGCAGTACTTC	CASSTQTSGTGDHEQYF
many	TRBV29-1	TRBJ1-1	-	TGCAGCGTTGCGAGATCCTGGGACACTGAAGCTTTCTTT	CSVARSWDTEAFF
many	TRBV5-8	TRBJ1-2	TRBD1	TGTGCCAGCAGCCCAGGGGGCGGCTATGGCTACACCTTC	CASSPGGGYGYTF
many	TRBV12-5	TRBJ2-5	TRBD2	TGTGCTAGTGGTTTAGGACTAGCGGGAGCCTCGGGGACCCAGTACTTC	CASGLGLAGASGTQYF
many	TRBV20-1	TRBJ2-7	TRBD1	TGCAGTGTTATGGGACAGCAGGGCGAGCAGTACTTC	CSVMGQQGEQYF
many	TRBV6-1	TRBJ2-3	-	TGTGCCAGTGAAACAGGGTCGAGTCGGGCAGATACGCAGTATTTT	CASETGSSRADTQYF
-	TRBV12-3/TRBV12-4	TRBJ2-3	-	TGTGCCATCACCCTAGTGGTTGGGTCAGATACGCAGTATTTT	CAITLVVGSDTQYF
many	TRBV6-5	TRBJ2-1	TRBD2	TGTGCCAGCAGTTTCCAATTTAGCGGGAGCGGGAATGAGCAGTTCTTC	CASSFQFSGSGNEQFF
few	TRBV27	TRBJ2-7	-	TGTGCCAGCAGATGGGACGATTCCTACGAGCAGTACTTC	CASRWDDSYEQYF
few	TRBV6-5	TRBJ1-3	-	TGTGCCAGCAGTACCTCAGCAACCTCTGGAAACACCATATATTTT	CASSTSATSGNTIYF
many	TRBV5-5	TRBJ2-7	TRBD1	TGTGCCAGCAGCTTCTCGGGGACAGGGATCTACGAGCAGTACTTC	CASSFSGTGIYEQYF
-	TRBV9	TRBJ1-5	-	TGTGCCAGCAGCAGGAGCACGAATCAGCCCCAGCATTTT	CASSRSTNQPQHF
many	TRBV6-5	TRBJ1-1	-	TGTGCCAGCAGTTACAGGAGGGTTAGGGGCACTGAAGCTTTCTTT	CASSYRRVRGTEAFF
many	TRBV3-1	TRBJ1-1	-	TGTGCCAGCAGCCAAGACGAGACACTCTACGCTGAAGCTTTCTTT	CASSQDETLYAEAFF
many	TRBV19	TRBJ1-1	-	TGTGCCAGTAGTCTCCGTGGCGGACCGACTGAAGCTTTCTTT	CASSLRGGPTEAFF
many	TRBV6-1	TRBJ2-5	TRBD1	TGTGCCAGCAGATGGGACAGGGAGACCCAGTACTTC	CASRWDRETQYF
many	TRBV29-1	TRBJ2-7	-	TGCAGCGTTGGGGGTGCCAAAGGCAGCCCCTACGAGCAGTACTTC	CSVGGAKGSPYEQYF
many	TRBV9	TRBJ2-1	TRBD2	TGTGCCAGCAGCCCTGATAGCGGGAGCTCCTACAATGAGCAGTTCTTC	CASSPDSGSSYNEQFF
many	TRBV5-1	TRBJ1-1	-	TGCGCCAGCAGCAGGGACGGGAACACTGAAGCTTTCTTT	CASSRDGNTEAFF
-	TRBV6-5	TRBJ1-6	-	TGTGCCAGCATTTACTCGGGTGCAGATAATTCACCCCTCCACTTT	CASIYSGADNSPLHF
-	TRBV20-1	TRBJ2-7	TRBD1	TGCAGTGCTAGAGGGGGACAGAATTACGAGCAGTACTTC	CSARGGQNYEQYF
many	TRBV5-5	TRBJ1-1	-	TGTGCCAGCAGCTTGGGGGTAGTCGCTGAAGCTTTCTTT	CASSLGVVAEAFF
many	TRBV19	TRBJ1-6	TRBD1	TGTGCCAGTAGTTTCCCCGGGACAGTTAATTCACCCCTCCACTTT	CASSFPGTVNSPLHF
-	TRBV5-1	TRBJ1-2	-	TGCGCCAGCAGCTGGCCGGAGACAGGCCGAATGTCCTATGGCTACACCTTC	CASSWPETGRMSYGYTF
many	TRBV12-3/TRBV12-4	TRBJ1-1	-	TGTGCCAGCACCCCGCAATTGAACACTGAAGCTTTCTTT	CASTPQLNTEAFF
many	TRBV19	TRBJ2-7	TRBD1	TGTGCCAGCTCCACTACAGGGGACTCCTACGAGCAGTACTTC	CASSTTGDSYEQYF
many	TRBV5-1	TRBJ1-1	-	TGCGCCAGCAGCTTGGCCTGGAACACTGAAGCTTTCTTT	CASSLAWNTEAFF
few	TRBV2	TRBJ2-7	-	TGTGCCAGCAGTCCTTCGAGGTGGGCCCTCAGCGAGCAGTACTTC	CASSPSRWALSEQYF
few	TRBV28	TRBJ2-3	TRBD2	TGTGCCAGCAGTTTAGTCAGGGAGGGGACAGATACGCAGTATTTT	CASSLVREGTDTQYF
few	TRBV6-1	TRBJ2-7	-	TGTGCCAGCAATAGGGTGGGAGTATCCTACGAGCAGTACTTC	CASNRVGVSYEQYF
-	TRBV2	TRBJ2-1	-	TGTGCCAGCTTCGTGGGTAATGAGCAGTTCTTC	CASFVGNEQFF
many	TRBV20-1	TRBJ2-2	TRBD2	TGCAGTGCTAGAGTAACGTGGGGAGCGGGAGAGAGGGGGAAACCCGGGGAGCTGTTTTTT	CSARVTWGAGERGKPGELFF